These 18 T cell receptor beta chains were all obtained from the same sample, sequenced in a study of blood T cells in healthy people across ages. A second PCR, run for roughly 6 to 11 cycles, used a sample-barcoded 5' primer plus a J-beta primer mix. From the 5' RACE reads, TCRdb called clonotypes with MiXCR, one entry per CDR3 protein. The data hold hundreds of thousands of distinct CDR3 sequences, with 24% observed a single time. These data were also filed under a second study, of T cells of mothers and their children.

Sequenced material: blood. These receptors all stem from a boy between 10 and 17 years old in good health.

The rearrangement joins TRBV6-1 to TRBJ1-1; 9 positions match TRBD1. CDR1 is MNHNS and CDR2 is SASEGT in the germline V gene. The CDR3 is 16 residues long. Trimming cost V 5 bases and J 5 bases; bases outside gene matches: 12. The chain's CDR3 is CASSPTPGQGYTEAFF. The CDR3 DNA sequence: TGTGCCAGCAGTCCAACTCCGGGACAGGGTTATACTGAAGCTTTCTTT.

There are a few counts of this clonotype. The genes are TRBV29-1 and TRBJ1-2; TRBD1 matches 8 bases. Germline V gene sequence: CDR1 SQVTM, CDR2 ANQGSEA. The junction had 5 bases not matched to a gene; V was cut back by 0 bases and J by 8 bases. This CDR3 is built from 13 residues. CDR3 coding DNA: TGCAGCGTTGAAGACTTGACAGGGGACGGCTACACCTTC. Translated, it gives CSVEDLTGDGYTF. Full variable domain (missing parts from reference TRBV29-1 and TRBJ1-2): SAVISQKPSRDICQRGTSLTIQCQVDSQVTMMFWYRQQPGQSLTLIATANQGSEATYESGFVIDKFPISRPNLTFSTLTVSNMSPEDSSIYLCSVEDLTGDGYTFGSGTRLTVV.

The CDR3 here is CASSPPKIGTADNEKLFF. In nucleotides, the CDR3 is TGTGCCAGCAGCCCACCTAAAATCGGGACAGCGGATAATGAAAAACTGTTTTTT. The chain links TRBV7-9 to TRBJ1-4; 7 bases line up with TRBD1. The CDR3 loop spans 18 amino acids. Looked up from germline, CDR1 is SEHNR and CDR2 is FQNEAQ (reference sequence). V lost 5 bases to trimming and J lost 4 bases; unmatched junction nucleotides: 16.

At least ten counts were recorded for this clonotype. This chain links TRBV2 with TRBJ1-2; D gene uncertain. Germline V gives CDR1 SNHLY, CDR2 FYNNEI. This CDR3 has 11 amino acids. Trimming removed 5 bases from V and 5 bases from J, with 6 bases in between. In nucleotides, the CDR3 is TGTGCCAGCAGTCCGGATTATGGCTACACCTTC. Translated: CASSPDYGYTF.

The chain combines TRBV7-6 with TRBJ2-3; D not resolved. Trimming removed 5 bases at V and 7 bases at J, with 16 bases between. This CDR3 comprises 14 residues. Germline V gives CDR1 SGHVS, CDR2 FNYEAQ. The CDR3: CASSPQRIVNTQYF. The CDR3 DNA follows: TGTGCCAGCAGCCCCCAAAGGATCGTAAATACGCAGTATTTT.

This clonotype was counted between two and nine times. The rearrangement joins TRBV20-1 to TRBJ2-3; 12 positions agree with TRBD2. Trimming cost V 0 bases and J 1 base; bases outside gene matches: 11. Germline-derived CDR1 and CDR2 are DFQATT and SNEGSKA (reference sequence). The CDR3 spans 19 residues. CDR3 coding DNA: TGCAGTGCTAGAGAGTCTAGCGGGAGGGCCCTCTCTGGCACAGATACGCAGTATTTT. Translation gives CSARESSGRALSGTDTQYF.

The gene calls are TRBV5-1 and TRBJ2-5; D not certain. Germline CDR1 reads SGHRS; CDR2 reads YFSETQ. The CDR3 spans 13 residues. Trimming left V 1 base short and J 1 base short, with 5 bases between. The CDR3 protein is CASSLPSQETQYF. CDR3 in DNA: TGCGCCAGCAGCTTGCCCTCCCAAGAGACCCAGTACTTC.

The chain employs TRBV18 and TRBJ1-1; D possibly corresponds to TRBD1 (6 bases). Germline assignment: CDR1 KGHSH and CDR2 LQKENI. V shed 5 bases and J shed 1 base, with 17 bases lying between them. The CDR3 is 16 residues long. The chain's CDR3 is CASSTNRALANTEAFF. In DNA, the CDR3 is TGTGCCAGCTCAACGAACAGGGCCCTTGCGAACACTGAAGCTTTCTTT. The whole variable domain, remainder taken from reference TRBV18 and TRBJ1-1, is NAGVMQNPRHLVRRRGQEARLRCSPMKGHSHVYWYRQLPEEGLKFMVYLQKENIIDESGMPKERFSAEFPKEGPSILRIQQVVRGDSAAYFCASSTNRALANTEAFFGQGTRLTVV.

In this sample, this clonotype turned up many times. J is TRBJ1-4 and V is TRBV29-1, with D perhaps matching TRBD1 (6 bases). Trimming took off 4 bases at V and 8 bases at J, with 17 bases between the two ends. Looked up from germline, CDR1 is SQVTM and CDR2 is ANQGSEA. The CDR3 length is 14 residues. CDR3 sequence reads: CSVVRRGADEKLFF. CDR3 sequence (DNA): TGCAGCGTTGTCCGGCGGGGGGCAGACGAAAAACTGTTTTTT.

This clonotype was counted a few times. The chain uses TRBV15 and TRBJ2-7; D is perhaps TRBD1 or TRBD2 (5 bases each). Germline lookup yields CDR1 LNHNV and CDR2 YYDKDF (reference sequence). V lost 0 bases to trimming and J lost 7 bases, with 19 bases between them. The CDR3 covers 16 residues. The CDR3 bases are TGTGCCACCAGCAGAGATCGGCAGGGAGCTTTGGGGGAGCAGTACTTC. Its translation: CATSRDRQGALGEQYF.

In its sample, this clonotype was seen a few times. V usage is TRBV5-1 and J usage is TRBJ1-3, with 8 nucleotides matching TRBD1. The CDR3 is 16 residues long. The germline gives CDR1 SGHRS, CDR2 YFSETQ. The J segment lost 0 bases and the V segment lost 1 base, leaving 3 bases of the junction unmatched. CDR3 sequence: CASSLSGGDSGNTIYF. Here the CDR3 DNA reads TGCGCCAGCAGCTTGTCAGGGGGCGACTCTGGAAACACCATATATTTT.

This clonotype came up many times. The chain has TRBV4-3 and TRBJ2-3; D unresolved. This CDR3 is built from 16 residues. CDR1 LGHNA and CDR2 YSLEER come from the germline V gene. Trimming took 4 bases from V and 4 from J, leaving 18 bases between them. CDR3 DNA sequence: TGCGCCAGCAGCCCAGAGCACCTTGGCCCTTCAGATACGCAGTATTTT. Translating it yields CASSPEHLGPSDTQYF.

In its sample, this clonotype was seen once. The chain carries TRBV9 and TRBJ2-1, with TRBD2 matching over 13 bases. Germline lookup yields CDR1 SGDLS and CDR2 YYNGEE. V lost 4 bases, J lost 4 bases, and 8 bases stayed unmatched. The CDR3 contains 17 residues. CDR3 nucleotide sequence: TGTGCCAGCAGCACTCGGACTAGCGGGGGCGATTACAATGAGCAGTTCTTC. The encoded protein is CASSTRTSGGDYNEQFF.

There are a few counts of this clonotype. The gene calls are TRBV29-1 and TRBJ2-5; unclear D gene. The DNA end favors TRBJ2-1, so the J call may be wrong. This CDR3 spans 12 amino acids. Germline CDR1 and CDR2: SQVTM and ANQGSEA. CDR3 in amino acids: CSVGVGANEQFF. The CDR3, as DNA: TGCAGCGTTGGTGTCGGAGCGAATGAGCAGTTCTTC.

This clonotype has only a few counts. The chain recombines TRBV20-1 with TRBJ1-1; D is perhaps TRBD1 (6 bases). Germline values: CDR1 DFQATT, CDR2 SNEGSKA (reference sequence). With 0 bases removed from V and 3 bases from J, the gap between germline ends came to 17 bases. The CDR3 spans 16 residues. This CDR3 is CSARDLTRGTHTEAFF. CDR3 sequence (DNA): TGCAGTGCTAGAGACCTTACAAGAGGGACACACACTGAAGCTTTCTTT.

This clonotype has only a few counts. This CDR3 fails to terminate in the conserved phenylalanine or tryptophan, so it likely reflects a read error. The V call is TRBV7-2, the J call TRBJ2-1, with 8 bases fitting TRBD2. Germline lookup yields CDR1 SGHTA and CDR2 FQGNSA. V was clipped by 1 base and J by 4 bases; unmatched bases: 6. This CDR3 is built from 16 residues. The CDR3 spells CASSLGGGGPYNEQFL. The CDR3 coding sequence is TGTGCCAGCAGCTTAGGCGGCGGGGGGCCTTACAATGAGCAGTTCCTC.

This clonotype was detected a few times. The chain recombines TRBV28 with TRBJ2-1, with D unresolved. The J call is doubtful: the DNA matches TRBJ2-7 better. This CDR3 is 14 amino acids long. Per the germline V gene, CDR1 is MDHEN and CDR2 is SYDVKM. CDR3 DNA sequence: TGTGCCAGCAGTTTGGGCCCGGTTCTCTACGAGCAGTACTTC. The encoded protein is CASSLGPVLYEQYF.

This clonotype was observed a few times. J is TRBJ1-5 and V is TRBV20-1; D remains ambiguous. Germline lookup yields CDR1 DFQATT and CDR2 SNEGSKA (reference sequence). The length of the CDR3 is 15 residues. V dropped 2 bases and J dropped 4 bases, with 15 bases sitting between them. The CDR3 DNA follows: TGCAGTGCTAGATCTACGGAAACCCAGAATCAGCCCCAGCATTTT. It codes for CSARSTETQNQPQHF.